The subject of this entry is one T cell receptor (beta chain). The record originates from a study of blood T cells in healthy people across ages. V was clipped by 4 bases and J by 1 base, with 5 bases between them. The CDR3 totals 13 residues. In germline, CDR1 is KGHDR, CDR2 SFDVKD. Through a sample-barcoded 5' primer and a J-beta primer mix, a second PCR was run for roughly 7 to 11 cycles. Each sample yielded at least 3 million CDR3-containing paired-end reads. TCRdb independently ran MiXCR on the 5' RACE reads; one entry per CDR3 protein. The sample has 800,000 or so distinct CDR3 sequences, more than 20% seen once; the top ten hold 3% to 4%. Ten milliliters of peripheral blood were drawn from each donor. These same data were also listed under a study on T cells of mothers and their children. In that study: Related mother-child pairs showed slightly, non-significantly higher overlap than unrelated pairs.

The sequencing input was blood. The gene calls are TRBV24-1 and TRBJ2-3; D not resolved. This sequence was found in a boy younger than 18 in good health. The CDR3 loop is CATSDGGTDTQYF. The CDR3 DNA is TGTGCCACCAGTGACGGAGGCACAGATACGCAGTATTTT.